These 5 T cell receptor beta chains were sequenced from one sample in a study of shared clonotypes between healthy human individuals. Some clones are missing from TCRdb's copy, which holds only in-frame ones; the method was immunoSEQ multiplex PCR. The sample lists about 710,000 clones, 55% to 75% occurring once. Source material: memory CD4+ T cells sorted from blood. As to subset: CD45RA-negative fraction. These receptors were obtained from a woman under 40 in good health.

The genes are TRBV11-2 and TRBJ1-3; no firm D call. CDR1 is SGHAT and CDR2 is FQNNGV in the germline V gene. V lost 2 bases, J lost 1 base, and 15 bases lay in between. CDR3 length: 17 amino acids. The CDR3 nucleotides read TGTGCCAGCAGCTTATCCCTTTTGGGCGCGTCTGGAAACACCATATATTTT. Protein sequence: CASSLSLLGASGNTIYF. Using reference TRBV11-2 and TRBJ1-3 for the parts outside the CDR3, the full variable domain is EAGVAQSPRYKIIEKRQSVAFWCNPISGHATLYWYQQILGQGPKLLIQFQNNGVVDDSQLPKDRFSAERLKGVDSTLKIQPAKLEDSAVYLCASSLSLLGASGNTIYFGEGSWLTVV.

This clone showed up just a few times. The chain joins TRBV5-1 to TRBJ2-7; 9 bases align to TRBD1. The CDR3 covers 15 residues. V was clipped by 2 bases and J by 3 bases; unmatched bases: 6. Germline CDR1 reads SGHRS; CDR2 reads YFSETQ. CDR3 in amino acids: CASSLAGQGYYEQYF. For the CDR3, the DNA is TGCGCCAGCAGCTTAGCGGGACAGGGATACTACGAGCAGTACTTC.

V usage is TRBV5-1 and J usage is TRBJ1-1; 7 positions match TRBD1. CDR3 length: 14 amino acids. V lost 4 bases, J lost 0 bases, and 3 bases stayed unmatched. Germline CDR1 reads SGHRS; CDR2 reads YFSETQ. The CDR3 region has the DNA TGCGCCAGCAGCCAACAGGGGTTGAACACTGAAGCTTTCTTT. This sequence encodes CASSQQGLNTEAFF.

The V gene is TRBV5-1, the J gene TRBJ1-1; tentative D call: TRBD1 (6 bases). The CDR3 totals 15 residues. Between the trimmed V and J ends, which lost 0 bases and 6 bases, there was a span of 15 bases. Germline V gene lookup returns CDR1 SGHRS and CDR2 YFSETQ. The CDR3 nucleotides read TGCGCCAGCAGCTTGGTGGCAGGGGCGGGGGCTGAAGCTTTCTTT. Translated, it gives CASSLVAGAGAEAFF.

This chain connects TRBV7-9 to TRBJ2-2; D not certain. The V end was cut by 2 bases, the J end by 3 bases, with 4 bases between. CDR1 and CDR2 (germline): SEHNR, FQNEAQ (reference sequence). The CDR3 covers 13 residues. CDR3: CASSLSDTGELFF. For the CDR3, the DNA is TGTGCCAGCAGCTTAAGCGACACCGGGGAGCTGTTTTTT.